This entry features one T cell receptor (beta chain) sequence. Its antigen is unidentified. CDR3 length equals 14 residues. CDR1 is SGHNT, CDR2 YYREEE, per germline (reference sequence). The germline V and J ends were trimmed by 1 base and 8 bases, with 13 bases remaining between them. These data come from a study of cytomegalovirus exposure and HLA in healthy donors. For the study at large: From donors who were HLA-typed, an early data release held 80 million to 95 million unique TCRs. Findings of the study overall: Some V segments, including TRBV6-2 and TRBV6-3, were excluded as indistinguishable.

PCR primers comprised 60 Vbeta and 13 Jbeta primers. Measured with immunoSEQ multiplex PCR; TCRdb has only the in-frame clones, and not every one. Here the sample table reports around 76,000 clones. This TCR derives from a woman aged 60-70 years in good health and CMV-seronegative. Sequenced material: PBMCs. This chain uses TRBV5-4 with TRBJ2-1, with D possibly TRBD2 on 5 matching bases. DNA for the CDR3: TGTGCCAGCAGCTTGAAGGACTTTAGTGATGAGCAGTTCTTC. This codes for CASSLKDFSDEQFF.